The entry that follows covers one TCR beta chain sequence. Its antigen is unidentified. Amplification used 60 Vbeta primers and 13 Jbeta primers. Clones were sequenced by immunoSEQ multiplex PCR, and TCRdb holds only the in-frame ones, with some missing. The data contain some 140,000 clones, 75% to 85% of them singletons. The sample is drawn from a study of cytomegalovirus exposure and HLA in healthy donors. Broader study findings: Analysis performed later found 15,000 or so TCR beta sequences associated with HLA alleles at 0.05 false discovery rate.

The CDR3 is made up of 16 amino acids. The V end was cut by 4 bases, the J end by 5 bases, with 21 bases between. Germline loops: CDR1 SGHDT, CDR2 YYEEEE. This sequence joins TRBV5-6 and TRBJ1-1; the D is unclear. What was sequenced was PBMCs. The sequence derives from a woman aged 40-49 years in good health and CMV-seropositive. CDR3 loop: CASSPTIKRSRTEAFF. The CDR3 coding sequence is TGTGCCAGCAGCCCGACCATAAAGCGTAGTAGGACTGAAGCTTTCTTT.